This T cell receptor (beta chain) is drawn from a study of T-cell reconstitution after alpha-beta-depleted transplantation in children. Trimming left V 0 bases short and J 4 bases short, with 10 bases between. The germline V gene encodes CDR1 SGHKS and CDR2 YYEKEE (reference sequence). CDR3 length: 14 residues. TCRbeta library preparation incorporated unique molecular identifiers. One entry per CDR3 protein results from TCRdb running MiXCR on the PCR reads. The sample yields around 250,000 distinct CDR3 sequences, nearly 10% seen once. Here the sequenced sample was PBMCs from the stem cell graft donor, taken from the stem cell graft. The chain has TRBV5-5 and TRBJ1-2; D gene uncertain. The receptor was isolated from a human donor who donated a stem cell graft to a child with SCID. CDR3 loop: CASSLEAVVYGYTF. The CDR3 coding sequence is TGTGCCAGCAGCTTGGAAGCCGTCGTCTATGGCTACACCTTC. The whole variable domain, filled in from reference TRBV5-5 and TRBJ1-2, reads DAGVTQSPTHLIKTRGQQVTLRCSPISGHKSVSWYQQVLGQGPQFIFQYYEKEERGRGNFPDRFSARQFPNYSSELNVNALLLGDSALYLCASSLEAVVYGYTFGSGTRLTVV.